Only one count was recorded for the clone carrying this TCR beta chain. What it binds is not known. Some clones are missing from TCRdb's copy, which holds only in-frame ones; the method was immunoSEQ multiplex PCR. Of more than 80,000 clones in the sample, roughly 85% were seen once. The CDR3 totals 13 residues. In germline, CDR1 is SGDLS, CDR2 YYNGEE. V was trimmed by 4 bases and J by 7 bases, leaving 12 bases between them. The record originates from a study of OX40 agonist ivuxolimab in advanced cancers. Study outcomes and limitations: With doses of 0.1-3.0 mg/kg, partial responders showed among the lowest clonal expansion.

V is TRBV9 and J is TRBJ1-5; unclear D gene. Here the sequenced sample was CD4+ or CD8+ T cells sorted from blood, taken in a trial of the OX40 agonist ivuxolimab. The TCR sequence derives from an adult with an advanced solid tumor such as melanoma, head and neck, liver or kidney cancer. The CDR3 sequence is CASSTVSGQPQHF. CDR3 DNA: TGTGCCAGCAGCACGGTAAGTGGACAGCCCCAGCATTTT.